These 8 T cell receptor beta chains were all obtained from the same sample, sequenced in a study of blood T cell repertoires in COVID-19. Only in-frame clones appear in the TCRdb table, and some are missing; sequencing was by immunoSEQ multiplex PCR. This repertoire shows hundreds of thousands of clones, 80% to 85% found once; its top ten account for approximately 5%. The sample consisted of PBMCs or T cells enriched from blood (not recorded which). Receptors originate from a middle-aged man who had been exposed to COVID-19.

The rearrangement uses TRBV7-2 and TRBJ2-6; 9 bases are a match to TRBD1. The CDR3 spans 19 residues. V shed 1 base and J 0 bases; nucleotides not matched to a gene: 7. Per germline, CDR1 SGHTA and CDR2 FQGNSA. This CDR3 reads CASSLVVGTGYSGANVLTF. The CDR3 DNA sequence: TGTGCCAGCAGCTTAGTCGTTGGGACAGGGTACTCTGGGGCCAACGTCCTGACTTTC. The whole variable domain, remainder taken from reference TRBV7-2 and TRBJ2-6, is GAGVSQSPSNKVTEKGKDVELRCDPISGHTALYWYRQSLGQGLEFLIYFQGNSAPDKSGLPSDRFSAERTGGSVSTLTIQRTQQEDSAVYLCASSLVVGTGYSGANVLTFGAGSRLTVL.

This CDR3 reads CSVVGEYGYTF. CDR3 coding DNA: TGCAGCGTTGTAGGAGAATATGGCTACACCTTC. This chain joins TRBV29-1 and TRBJ1-2; D is unresolved. Trimming took 4 bases from V and 5 from J, leaving 8 bases between them. The CDR3 runs 11 residues. Germline assignment: CDR1 SQVTM and CDR2 ANQGSEA. The full variable domain, completed using reference TRBV29-1 and TRBJ1-2, is SAVISQKPSRDICQRGTSLTIQCQVDSQVTMMFWYRQQPGQSLTLIATANQGSEATYESGFVIDKFPISRPNLTFSTLTVSNMSPEDSSIYLCSVVGEYGYTFGSGTRLTVV.

The rearrangement joins TRBV30 to TRBJ2-3; 7 bases match TRBD2. V shed 5 bases, J shed 2 bases, and the junction held 13 bases outside the gene matches. This CDR3 has 16 amino acids. Germline V gene data show CDR1 as GTSNPN and CDR2 as SVGIG (reference sequence). Written as DNA, the CDR3 is TGTGCCTGGGAGCTACCCGGGACTATGAACACAGATACGCAGTATTTT. It encodes CAWELPGTMNTDTQYF.

V is TRBV4-2 and J is TRBJ1-1; D not resolved. V lost 1 base to trimming and J lost 0 bases, with 6 bases between them. CDR1 and CDR2 from the germline V gene are LGHNA and YNFKEQ. CDR3 size: 14 residues. CDR3: CASSQADMNTEAFF. CDR3 nucleotides: TGTGCCAGCAGCCAAGCAGATATGAACACTGAAGCTTTCTTT.

The rearrangement joins TRBV7-2 to TRBJ2-2; 12 positions agree with TRBD2. This CDR3 is 16 amino acids long. The ends lost 3 bases at V and 9 bases at J; junction bases unmatched: 8. CDR1 is SGHTA, CDR2 FQGNSA, per germline. The CDR3 spells CASSFGLAGLPRELFF. The CDR3 nucleotides read TGTGCCAGCAGCTTTGGACTAGCGGGATTACCTCGGGAGCTGTTTTTT.

V is TRBV24-1 and J is TRBJ1-1, with D unclear. This CDR3 region has 11 residues. The germline V gene encodes CDR1 KGHDR and CDR2 SFDVKD. Between the trimmed V and J ends, which lost 9 bases and 0 bases, there was a span of 4 bases. CDR3 amino acids: CATLVNTEAFF. The CDR3 DNA follows: TGTGCCACCCTAGTGAACACTGAAGCTTTCTTT.

The CDR3 nucleotides are TGTGCCAGCAGTCCAAACAGGGGGAGCTCTGGAAACACCATATATTTT. Translating it yields CASSPNRGSSGNTIYF. This chain joins TRBV14 and TRBJ1-3, with TRBD1 matching over 8 bases. The CDR3 length is 16 residues. V dropped 6 bases and J dropped 0; count of bases not matched to a gene: 7. CDR1 and CDR2 (germline): SGHDN, FVKESK.

This rearrangement joins TRBV5-4 to TRBJ2-2; TRBD2 aligns across 15 bases. Germline-derived CDR1 and CDR2 are SGHNT and YYREEE (reference sequence). The CDR3 runs to 18 residues. V dropped 3 bases and J dropped 5; count of bases not matched to a gene: 8. The CDR3 sequence is CASSSAKGLAGGTGELFF. The DNA of the CDR3 is TGTGCCAGCAGCTCGGCTAAGGGACTAGCGGGAGGTACCGGGGAGCTGTTTTTT.